A selection of T cell receptor beta chains follows, all from one sample in a study of cytotoxic CD8 clonotypes in ibrutinib-treated CLL. The protocol was immunoSEQ multiplex PCR, while the TCRdb copy is restricted to in-frame clones and leaves out a portion. The sample lists some 25,000 clones, around four fifths occurring once. Sequenced here: PBMCs, sampled before ibrutinib treatment. The source is a human donor with chronic lymphocytic leukemia. Each CDR3 is given with its conserved first and last residue. D genes are given only for firm matches. Expanded clones are given a class, and other clones once, few, many or no size at all.

NA | TRBJ2-3 | NA | TRBV28 | CASSFVLRTDTQYF | TGTGCCAGCAGCTTTGTGCTCCGCACAGATACGCAGTATTTT
TRBD1 | TRBJ2-7 | NA | TRBV5-1 | CASSYFGQGSYEQYF | TGCGCCAGCAGCTATTTTGGACAGGGGTCCTACGAGCAGTACTTC
TRBD2 | TRBJ2-5 | NA | TRBV7-9 | CASSIPSGSKETQYF | TGTGCCAGCAGCATCCCCAGCGGGAGTAAAGAGACCCAGTACTTC
NA | TRBJ1-5 | NA | TRBV5-6 | CASSYRPTGINQPQHF | TGTGCCAGCAGCTACCGCCCTACAGGGATCAATCAGCCCCAGCATTTT
NA | TRBJ1-2 | NA | TRBV18 | CASSTRTPANYGYTF | TGTGCCAGCTCAACTCGGACCCCAGCTAACTATGGCTACACCTTC
TRBD1 | TRBJ2-7 | NA | TRBV14 | CASSQDLRDSYEQYF | TGTGCCAGCAGCCAAGATCTCCGGGACAGCTACGAGCAGTACTTC
TRBD1 | TRBJ2-3 | NA | TRBV11-3 | CASSLGGTGSSTDTQYF | TGTGCCAGCAGCTTAGGGGGGACAGGGTCCAGCACAGATACGCAGTATTTT
NA | TRBJ2-3 | NA | TRBV12-5 | CASGILASTDTQYF | TGTGCTAGTGGCATACTAGCTTCCACAGATACGCAGTATTTT
TRBD1 | TRBJ1-2 | NA | TRBV12-5 | CASGLTQGANYGYTF | TGTGCTAGTGGTTTGACACAGGGGGCTAACTATGGCTACACCTTC
TRBD2 | TRBJ2-1 | NA | TRBV2 | CASSVRSGREIF | TGTGCCAGCAGTGTTCGGAGCGGGAGGGAGATCTTC
NA | TRBJ2-1 | once | TRBV12-5 | CASGLIQSYNEQFF | TGTGCTAGTGGCCTAATACAGAGTTACAATGAGCAGTTCTTC
TRBD1 | TRBJ1-2 | NA | TRBV19 | CASSPGQGGGYGYTF | TGTGCCAGTAGTCCGGGACAGGGGGGCGGCTATGGCTACACCTTC
TRBD1 | TRBJ2-5 | NA | TRBV11-2 | CASSLGGQYQETQYF | TGTGCCAGCAGCTTAGGGGGACAGTACCAAGAGACCCAGTACTTC
NA | TRBJ2-4 | NA | TRBV2 | CASRGRFQYF | TGTGCCAGCAGGGGACGTTTTCAGTACTTC
TRBD1 | TRBJ2-1 | NA | TRBV7-3 | CATGTGIINEQFF | TGTGCTACTGGGACAGGTATTATTAATGAGCAGTTCTTC
NA | TRBJ1-2 | NA | TRBV29-1 | CSAPTGGRSYGYTF | TGCAGCGCACCGACCGGGGGGCGAAGCTATGGCTACACCTTC
TRBD1 | TRBJ1-1 | NA | TRBV19 | CASRPRDRGRLDTEAFF | TGTGCCAGTAGGCCCAGGGACAGGGGGCGATTAGACACTGAAGCTTTCTTT
NA | TRBJ2-5 | NA | TRBV11-2 | CASSLGPGETQYF | TGTGCCAGCAGCCTCGGGCCCGGTGAGACCCAGTACTTC
NA | TRBJ2-3 | NA | TRBV28 | CASSLGGTTLRTQYF | TGTGCCAGCAGTTTAGGTGGGACAACCTTACGGACGCAGTATTTT
TRBD1 | TRBJ1-4 | NA | TRBV5-1 | CASRQDREGEKLFF | TGCGCCAGCAGACAGGACAGGGAGGGAGAAAAACTGTTTTTT
NA | TRBJ1-1 | NA | TRBV29-1 | CSVPGDYNTEAFF | TGCAGCGTCCCAGGGGACTATAACACTGAAGCTTTCTTT
TRBD2 | TRBJ2-5 | NA | TRBV5-1 | CASSFVKAGEETQYF | TGCGCCAGCAGTTTCGTAAAAGCGGGAGAAGAGACCCAGTACTTC
NA | TRBJ2-7 | few | TRBV11-1 | CASSLADEQYF | TGTGCCAGCAGCTTAGCGGACGAGCAGTACTTC
TRBD2 | TRBJ2-7 | NA | TRBV6-5 | CASSLHGGAEQYF | TGTGCCAGCAGCCTCCACGGGGGGGCGGAGCAGTACTTC
NA | TRBJ2-2 | NA | TRBV29-1 | CSVDQGNTGELFF | TGCAGCGTAGATCAGGGGAACACCGGGGAGCTGTTTTTT
NA | TRBJ1-5 | few | TRBV27 | CASSLSGGHGNQPQHF | TGTGCCAGCAGTTTATCTGGGGGACACGGCAATCAGCCCCAGCATTTT
TRBD1 | TRBJ1-5 | few | TRBV2 | CASTQGAWQPQHF | TGTGCCAGTACCCAGGGGGCATGGCAGCCCCAGCATTTT
TRBD2 | TRBJ2-7 | NA | TRBV6-1 | CASSETSGRYEQYF | TGTGCCAGCAGTGAGACTAGCGGGCGCTACGAGCAGTACTTC
TRBD2 | TRBJ2-1 | NA | TRBV9 | CASSGSGGYSSYNEQFF | TGTGCCAGCAGCGGGTCGGGGGGTTATAGCTCCTACAATGAGCAGTTCTTC
NA | TRBJ2-1 | NA | TRBV30 | CAWRGDGRNEQFF | TGTGCCTGGAGGGGGGACGGACGCAATGAGCAGTTCTTC
NA | TRBJ2-7 | NA | TRBV5-1 | CASSGDNSYEQYF | TGCGCCAGCAGCGGGGACAACTCCTACGAGCAGTACTTC
TRBD1 | TRBJ2-3 | NA | TRBV9 | CASAGTGDRGLTDTQYF | TGTGCCAGCGCCGGGACCGGGGACAGGGGGCTCACAGATACGCAGTATTTT
NA | TRBJ1-1 | once | TRBV28 | CASSPWSWRRRVGTEAFF | TGTGCCAGCTCCCCGTGGAGTTGGAGGCGACGGGTGGGCACTGAAGCTTTCTTT
NA | TRBJ2-1 | once | TRBV4-3 | CASSQDKGSYNEQFF | TGCGCCAGCAGCCAAGATAAGGGGTCCTACAATGAGCAGTTCTTC
TRBD2 | TRBJ2-5 | NA | TRBV6-5 | CASSRSSGGQETQYF | TGTGCCAGCAGTCGATCTAGCGGGGGCCAAGAGACCCAGTACTTC
NA | TRBJ2-7 | NA | TRBV19 | CASSPSPNLYEQYF | TGTGCCAGTAGTCCTAGTCCTAACCTCTACGAGCAGTACTTC
TRBD2 | TRBJ2-1 | NA | TRBV11-2 | CASSPNRLAGGGEQFF | TGTGCCAGCAGCCCGAATCGACTAGCGGGAGGGGGTGAGCAGTTCTTC
TRBD1 | TRBJ1-2 | NA | TRBV29-1 | CSVDPRQGTEGYTF | TGCAGCGTTGACCCTAGACAGGGAACAGAAGGCTACACCTTC
NA | TRBJ2-7 | medium-sized | TRBV5-4 | CASSLGAYEQYF | TGTGCCAGCAGCTTAGGGGCCTACGAGCAGTACTTC
TRBD2 | TRBJ2-2 | few | TRBV5-5 | CASSPGPHAGTKATGELFF | TGTGCCAGCAGCCCGGGACCCCATGCCGGGACTAAGGCCACCGGGGAGCTGTTTTTT
NA | TRBJ2-2 | once | TRBV27 | CASSIIWRGGNTGELFF | TGTGCCAGCAGTATTATATGGCGAGGAGGGAACACCGGGGAGCTGTTTTTT
NA | TRBJ2-5 | NA | TRBV4-1 | CASSQDPKQGSKETQYF | TGCGCCAGCAGCCAAGATCCTAAGCAGGGGAGCAAGGAGACCCAGTACTTC
NA | TRBJ2-1 | NA | TRBV6-5 | CASSSPGTGYNEQFF | TGTGCCAGCAGTTCCCCCGGGACCGGTTACAATGAGCAGTTCTTC
TRBD1 | TRBJ1-1 | NA | TRBV29-1 | CSGTGGRNTEAFF | TGCAGCGGGACAGGGGGCCGGAACACTGAAGCTTTCTTT
NA | TRBJ2-6 | NA | TRBV6-1 | CASSAGFSGANVLTF | TGTGCCAGCAGTGCGGGATTCTCTGGGGCCAACGTCCTGACTTTC
TRBD1 | TRBJ1-2 | NA | TRBV11-2 | CASSTGGTGTLRTF | TGTGCCAGCAGCACCGGGGGGACAGGTACCCTTCGCACCTTC
NA | TRBJ1-5 | NA | TRBV2 | CASSDEDRDQPQHF | TGTGCCAGCAGTGACGAGGATCGTGATCAGCCCCAGCATTTT
NA | TRBJ2-2 | NA | TRBV7-2 | CASSYRAGTGELFF | TGTGCCAGCAGCTATCGGGCGGGCACCGGGGAGCTGTTTTTT
NA | TRBJ2-7 | few | TRBV11-2 | CASSLVSPNEQYF | TGTGCCAGCAGCTTAGTTAGCCCCAACGAGCAGTACTTC
TRBD1 | TRBJ1-1 | NA | TRBV25-1 | CASSEYGRTGRSPEAFF | TGTGCCAGCAGTGAATACGGGAGGACAGGGAGGAGCCCTGAAGCTTTCTTT
NA | TRBJ2-1 | NA | TRBV9 | CASSVLSRGGFF | TGTGCCAGCAGCGTCCTTAGCCGGGGAGGGTTCTTC
NA | TRBJ2-7 | NA | TRBV7-6 | CASSPERGETGFHEQYF | TGTGCCAGCAGCCCAGAACGAGGTGAAACCGGATTCCACGAGCAGTACTTC
TRBD2 | TRBJ2-1 | NA | TRBV11-2 | CASRALAGGTYNEQFF | TGTGCCAGCAGGGCCCTAGCGGGAGGTACCTACAATGAGCAGTTCTTC
NA | TRBJ1-3 | NA | TRBV28 | CASSPRTGRAGNTIYF | TGTGCCAGCAGTCCACGGACCGGGCGGGCTGGAAACACCATATATTTT
TRBD1 | TRBJ2-7 | NA | TRBV6-1 | CASSERDRGPEQYF | TGTGCCAGCAGTGAACGGGACAGGGGGCCCGAGCAGTACTTC